The 14 T cell receptor beta chains below were found in one sample sequenced in a study of prognosis after radiotherapy for stage I lung cancer. Amplification of the TCR beta CDR3 (from genomic DNA) was done by two-round multiplex PCR. Specific primers for each TRBV and TRBJ gene were what first-round PCR used. TCRdb redid the calling of the multiplex PCR reads with MiXCR, one entry per CDR3 protein. The sample lists approximately 16,000 distinct CDR3 sequences; 30% to 40% were seen once. Sequenced here: PBMCs, sampled before or after stereotactic body radiation therapy (not recorded which). These receptors all come from a donor older than 45 with non-small cell lung cancer.

This clonotype was recorded at least ten times. The chain links TRBV28 to TRBJ1-1; the match to TRBD1 covers 7 bases. The J segment lost 1 base and the V segment lost 4 bases, leaving 3 bases of the junction unmatched. CDR1 and CDR2 (germline): MDHEN, SYDVKM. The CDR3 runs 14 residues. The CDR3: CASSSDRRNTEAFF. CDR3 DNA: TGTGCCAGCAGTTCGGACAGGAGGAACACTGAAGCTTTCTTT.

This clonotype was counted ten times or more. This rearrangement joins TRBV7-2 to TRBJ2-7, with D hard to call. The CDR3 runs 14 residues. Between the trimmed V and J ends, which lost 0 bases and 0 bases, there was a span of 6 bases. Germline V gives CDR1 SGHTA, CDR2 FQGNSA. CDR3 residues: CASSLAATSYEQYF. In nucleotides, the CDR3 is TGTGCCAGCAGCTTAGCGGCTACCTCCTACGAGCAGTACTTC. Full variable domain (remainder filled in from reference TRBV7-2 and TRBJ2-7): GAGVSQSPSNKVTEKGKDVELRCDPISGHTALYWYRQSLGQGLEFLIYFQGNSAPDKSGLPSDRFSAERTGGSVSTLTIQRTQQEDSAVYLCASSLAATSYEQYFGPGTRLTVT.

This clonotype has a count of ten or more. This chain joins TRBV7-2 and TRBJ2-2; 9 nucleotides line up with TRBD2. The J segment lost 6 bases and the V segment lost 5 bases, leaving 13 bases of the junction unmatched. Germline CDR1 and CDR2: SGHTA and FQGNSA. CDR3 size: 17 residues. The CDR3 protein is CASSLFSGLASAGELFF. The CDR3, as DNA: TGTGCCAGCAGCCTCTTCTCGGGACTAGCTTCGGCCGGGGAGCTGTTTTTT.

The rearrangement uses TRBV28 and TRBJ2-4; 13 nucleotides align to TRBD2. Germline V gene sequence: CDR1 MDHEN, CDR2 SYDVKM. The junction had 20 bases not matched to a gene; V was cut back by 10 bases and J by 2 bases. The CDR3 runs to 20 residues. CDR3 region: CAKSPGLAGVGAGSKNIQYF. The CDR3 nucleotides are TGTGCCAAAAGTCCCGGACTAGCGGGAGTGGGGGCTGGGTCCAAAAACATTCAGTACTTC.

This clonotype was seen many times. The rearrangement joins TRBV7-2 to TRBJ2-7; no clear D gene. The germline V and J ends were trimmed by 2 bases and 5 bases, with 13 bases remaining between them. The CDR3 is 14 residues long. Looked up from germline, CDR1 is SGHTA and CDR2 is FQGNSA. CDR3: CASSLLGIGDEQYF. CDR3 nucleotide sequence: TGTGCCAGCAGCTTATTAGGGATTGGGGACGAGCAGTACTTC.

This clonotype was recorded at least ten times. The chain links TRBV7-8 to TRBJ2-7; no firm D call. Germline V lookup: CDR1 SGHVS, CDR2 FQNEAQ. The CDR3 length is 15 residues. The V and J ends lost 2 bases and 1 base respectively, with 12 bases between them. The CDR3 spells CASSLLATESYEQYF. CDR3 nucleotides: TGTGCCAGCAGCTTACTGGCGACTGAGTCCTACGAGCAGTACTTC.

The rearrangement joins TRBV7-2 to TRBJ2-3; D is unresolved. The V end was cut by 6 bases, the J end by 6 bases, with 25 bases between. CDR1 and CDR2 (germline): SGHTA, FQGNSA. The CDR3 has 17 residues. The CDR3 loop reads CASSISPRGAFMDTQYF. The CDR3 nucleotides read TGTGCCAGCAGTATATCCCCGAGAGGCGCCTTTATGGATACGCAGTATTTT.

This clonotype was counted many times. CDR3 protein: CASRPEVTPANTEAFF. As DNA, the CDR3 is TGTGCCAGCAGGCCCGAGGTGACACCTGCGAACACTGAAGCTTTCTTT. The chain employs TRBV6-1 and TRBJ1-1; no clear D. Germline lookup yields CDR1 MNHNS and CDR2 SASEGT. CDR3 length: 16 residues. The V gene lost 6 bases and the J gene lost 1 base, with 18 bases spanning the gap.

By share of the sample, this clonotype is medium-sized. The CDR3 here is CASSQGLGSGSYEQYF. The CDR3 DNA reads TGCGCCAGCAGCCAAGGACTGGGTAGCGGGAGCTACGAGCAGTACTTC. The chain has TRBV4-1 and TRBJ2-7, with 9 positions matching TRBD2. CDR1 MGHRA and CDR2 YSYEKL come from the germline V gene. Germline trimming cut 1 base from V and 3 bases from J; bases unmatched to any gene: 7. The CDR3 is 16 residues long.

This clonotype came up many times. The chain uses TRBV4-1 and TRBJ1-4, with D maybe TRBD1 (6 bases). CDR1 is MGHRA, CDR2 YSYEKL, per germline. CDR3 length equals 17 residues. Trimming cost V 4 bases and J 3 bases, with 18 bases left between them. The CDR3 DNA reads as TGCGCCAGCAGCCGGACGGGGGCGCGGTCGGCTAATGAAAAACTGTTTTTT. Its protein is CASSRTGARSANEKLFF.

With respect to this clonotype: A read error is likely, as this CDR3 ends without the conserved phenylalanine or tryptophan. This chain links TRBV15 with TRBJ1-2; possibly TRBD1 for D (5 bases). Germline-derived CDR1 and CDR2 are LNHNV and YYDKDF (reference sequence). The CDR3 is 15 amino acids. CDR3 DNA: TGTGCCACCAGCAGAGATCGGGACGGAATCTATGTCTACACCGTC. This translates into CATSRDRDGIYVYTV.

This clonotype was seen at least ten times. J is TRBJ2-1 and V is TRBV6-2 or TRBV6-3; D perhaps matches TRBD1 (5 bases). The CDR3 loop spans 14 amino acids. With 0 bases removed from V and 8 bases from J, the gap between germline ends came to 11 bases. Germline CDR1 is MNHEY and CDR2 is SVGEGT. CDR3 region: CASSYSGVRDEQFF. The CDR3 DNA reads TGTGCCAGCAGTTACTCAGGGGTAAGGGATGAGCAGTTCTTC.

The sample holds many counts of this clonotype. The gene calls are TRBV6-5 and TRBJ2-1; 7 bases map to TRBD2. Germline values: CDR1 MNHEY, CDR2 SVGAGI. The CDR3 consists of 15 residues. V shed 4 bases and J 4 bases; nucleotides not matched to a gene: 7. As DNA, the CDR3 is TGTGCCAGCAGTTTGGAGGCTAGCGGTTACAATGAGCAGTTCTTC. It encodes CASSLEASGYNEQFF.

In this sample, this clonotype turned up many times. The chain recombines TRBV5-1 with TRBJ2-5; 12 nucleotides match TRBD2. The J segment lost 5 bases and the V segment lost 4 bases, leaving 6 bases of the junction unmatched. Germline CDR1 and CDR2: SGHRS and YFSETQ. The length of the CDR3 is 15 residues. The CDR3 DNA sequence: TGCGCCAGCAGCGCCGGACTAGCGGGACGGGAGACCCAGTACTTC. Protein product: CASSAGLAGRETQYF.